The subject of this entry is one T cell receptor (beta chain). At one end the junction does not follow the germline gene, possibly because of a read error. The data are from a study of blood T cell repertoires in COVID-19. Study overall: The United States, Italy and Spain supplied acute and convalescent COVID-19 samples. From T cells, B-cell-depleted T cells, or PBMCs came the material, which was cDNA or gDNA.

Source study methods: Researchers report that nucleated cell counts were estimated from reference gene primer amplification. Only in-frame clones appear in the TCRdb table, and some are missing; sequencing was by immunoSEQ multiplex PCR. V, J and clone size derive from that table, while D and trimming were established from the DNA sequence. The data show about 100,000 clones, with more than 75% seen just once and around a tenth held by the top ten. CDR1 and CDR2 from the germline V gene are LGHDT and YNNKEL (reference sequence). This CDR3 is built from 13 residues. The V and J genes are TRBV3-1 (or the pseudogene TRBV3-2) and TRBJ2-3; TRBD2 aligns across 8 bases. The material sequenced was peripheral blood. The receptor was isolated from a woman younger than 45 with acute or convalescent COVID-19. The CDR3 region has the DNA TGTGCCAGCAGCCAAGTGGACGGCGGGGGGAGGGATTTT. Protein product: CASSQVDGGGRDF.